Listed here are 19 T cell receptor beta chains from one sample, sequenced in a study of beta chain features in type 1 diabetes. Sequencing targeted expressed TCRB transcripts, as all isolated RNA had been reverse transcribed. Measured with immunoSEQ multiplex PCR; TCRdb has only the in-frame clones, and not every one. The sample lists 250,000 to 300,000 clones, about 7.8% occurring once. The sample taken for sequencing was central memory CD4+ T cells from blood. These receptors originate from a woman aged 18-30 years in good health.

This clone was detected ten times or more. The chain links TRBV2 to TRBJ2-7, with D unresolved. The CDR3 loop spans 12 amino acids. V was shortened by 0 bases and J by 0 bases, with 0 bases between the two germline ends. CDR1 SNHLY and CDR2 FYNNEI come from the germline V gene. The CDR3, as DNA: TGTGCCAGCAGTGAAGCCTCCTACGAGCAGTACTTC. Translation gives CASSEASYEQYF.

This clone showed up just a few times. This chain uses TRBV15 with TRBJ1-2; tentatively, D is TRBD1 (5 bases). V was cut by 0 bases and J by 7 bases, with 15 bases left in between. Germline CDR1 is LNHNV and CDR2 is YYDKDF (reference sequence). This CDR3 has 15 amino acids. CDR3 in DNA: TGTGCCACCAGCAGAGACGGAAGACAGACGCGTGGCTACACCTTC. Translating gives CATSRDGRQTRGYTF.

The table lists this clone with a few counts. The chain is built from TRBV30 and TRBJ1-2; a weak D match, TRBD1 (6 bases). V shed 0 bases and J shed 7 bases, with 18 bases lying between them. Per the germline V gene, CDR1 is GTSNPN and CDR2 is SVGIG (reference sequence). There are 15 residues in the CDR3. CDR3 bases: TGTGCCTGGAGTGTATCAGGGGCAGGTCATAGTGGCTACACCTTC. Translated, it gives CAWSVSGAGHSGYTF. Full variable domain (outside the CDR3, taken from reference TRBV30 and TRBJ1-2): SQTIHQWPATLVQPVGSPLSLECTVEGTSNPNLYWYRQAAGRGLQLLFYSVGIGQISSEVPQNLSASRPQDRQFILSSKKLLLSDSGFYLCAWSVSGAGHSGYTFGSGTRLTVV.

The J gene is TRBJ2-7, the V gene TRBV7-2, with 8 nucleotides matching TRBD2. After removal of 8 bases from V and 6 bases from J, the junction contained 12 bases not matched to a gene. CDR1 is SGHTA and CDR2 is FQGNSA in the germline V gene. CDR3 length: 14 amino acids. The DNA for the CDR3 is TGTGCCAGCCGAGAGACGGGACTAGGCGCCGAGCAGTACTTC. Translation: CASRETGLGAEQYF. The whole variable domain, filled in from reference TRBV7-2 and TRBJ2-7, reads GAGVSQSPSNKVTEKGKDVELRCDPISGHTALYWYRQSLGQGLEFLIYFQGNSAPDKSGLPSDRFSAERTGGSVSTLTIQRTQQEDSAVYLCASRETGLGAEQYFGPGTRLTVT.

This clone appeared a few times. Different DNA sequences within this sample yield the same CDR3. In DNA form, the CDR3 reads TGTGCCAGCAGTTCTTCAACCTACGAGCAGTACGTC. Translated: CASSSSTYEQYV. V usage is TRBV27 and J usage is TRBJ2-7; D uncertain. The V gene's germline CDR1 is MNHEY and CDR2 SMNVEV (reference sequence). The CDR3 totals 12 residues. V was clipped by 4 bases and J by 2 bases, with 6 bases between them.

This clone was counted between two and nine times. The rearrangement links TRBV5-4 to TRBJ2-1; weak D call: TRBD2 (6 bases). The germline V gene encodes CDR1 SGHNT and CDR2 YYREEE (reference sequence). Trimming shortened V by 0 bases and J by 5 bases, and 9 bases separated the two germline ends. The CDR3 spans 14 residues. The CDR3 loop reads CASSLELAHNEQFF. The CDR3 nucleotides are TGTGCCAGCAGCTTGGAACTAGCCCACAATGAGCAGTTCTTC.

The genes are TRBV5-1 and TRBJ1-6; D unclear. Germline CDR1 is SGHRS and CDR2 is YFSETQ. V was cut by 1 base and J by 2 bases, with 7 bases left in between. The CDR3 extends over 15 amino acids. The CDR3 loop reads CASSLRSAYNSPLHF. The CDR3 DNA reads as TGCGCCAGCAGCTTGCGGTCAGCCTATAATTCACCCCTCCACTTT.

This clone was observed a handful of times. The V and J genes are TRBV2 and TRBJ1-6; D is unresolved. Per germline, CDR1 SNHLY and CDR2 FYNNEI. Trimming left V 4 bases short and J 10 bases short, with 14 bases between. The CDR3 has 14 amino acids. The CDR3 is CASSVGRLQSPLHF. CDR3 nucleotides: TGTGCCAGCAGTGTGGGCAGGCTACAGTCACCCCTCCACTTT.

At least ten counts were recorded for this clone. J is TRBJ1-5 and V is TRBV28, with D hard to call. There are 14 residues in the CDR3. V dropped 8 bases and J dropped 0 bases, with 11 bases sitting between them. Germline V lookup: CDR1 MDHEN, CDR2 SYDVKM. The CDR3 region is CASLVGNSNQPQHF. CDR3 nucleotide sequence: TGTGCCAGCCTCGTGGGGAATAGCAATCAGCCCCAGCATTTT.

The table lists this clone with a few counts. The chain combines TRBV7-2 with TRBJ1-2; no definite D call. The germline V gene encodes CDR1 SGHTA and CDR2 FQGNSA. The CDR3 runs 15 residues. V was cut by 5 bases and J by 2 bases, with 15 bases left in between. CDR3 loop: CASSPRLLGNYGYTF. CDR3 DNA: TGTGCCAGCAGCCCGAGGCTTCTGGGAAACTATGGCTACACCTTC.

This clone came up a few times. The gene calls are TRBV7-3 and TRBJ1-5, with a possible D match to TRBD1 (5 bases). The CDR3 loop spans 15 amino acids. Germline loops: CDR1 SGHTA, CDR2 FQGTGA. The V end was cut by 4 bases, the J end by 6 bases, with 16 bases between. CDR3 nucleotides: TGTGCCAGCAGCTCCCAGGGAGGGGAGGGTCAGCCCCAGCATTTT. Translating it yields CASSSQGGEGQPQHF.

The V gene is TRBV14, the J gene TRBJ1-1, with D maybe TRBD1 (5 bases). The V gene's germline CDR1 is SGHDN and CDR2 FVKESK. The CDR3 runs 15 residues. Trimming removed 8 bases at V and 3 bases at J, with 19 bases between. The CDR3 DNA reads as TGTGCCAGCGGTACCTCTCGGGGGTGGGACACTGAAGCTTTCTTT. This encodes CASGTSRGWDTEAFF.

This clone occurred many times. The CDR3 is CASSLQVDNEQFF. CDR3 sequence (DNA): TGCGCCAGCAGCTTACAGGTTGACAATGAGCAGTTCTTC. The chain combines TRBV5-1 with TRBJ2-1, with D possibly matching TRBD1 (5 bases). From germline, CDR1 is SGHRS and CDR2 YFSETQ. V was pared by 2 bases and J by 5 bases, with 8 bases between. This CDR3 region has 13 residues.

This chain joins TRBV6-6 and TRBJ2-3, with 8 bases fitting TRBD2. CDR1 is MNHNY and CDR2 is SVGAGI in the germline V gene (reference sequence). J gave up 3 bases and V 6 bases, and 8 bases lay outside the gene matches. This CDR3 is 15 amino acids long. The CDR3 region is CASSYGTSRTDTQYF. The CDR3 coding sequence is TGTGCCAGCAGCTACGGGACTAGTAGGACAGATACGCAGTATTTT.

This clone showed up many times. V is TRBV7-8 and J is TRBJ2-1; 12 bases agree with TRBD1. The CDR3 contains 16 residues. Germline CDR1 reads SGHVS; CDR2 reads FQNEAQ. The J segment lost 8 bases and the V segment lost 4 bases, leaving 9 bases of the junction unmatched. The CDR3 sequence: CASSYRDRGRLDEQFF. Written as DNA, the CDR3 is TGTGCCAGCAGCTACCGGGACAGGGGGCGCTTAGATGAGCAGTTCTTC.

The V call is TRBV29-1, the J call TRBJ2-7, with 10 bases matching TRBD1. The V gene end was trimmed by 4 bases and the J gene end by 6 bases; junction bases not matched to a gene: 15. The CDR3 length is 16 residues. Germline V gene data show CDR1 as SQVTM and CDR2 as ANQGSEA. The DNA of the CDR3 is TGCAGCGTTGTTTGTCTAGGGACAGGGGTCAGGTGCGAGCAGTACGTC. Protein: CSVVCLGTGVRCEQYV.

This clone was picked up a small number of times. The V call is TRBV6-1, the J call TRBJ2-5; perhaps TRBD1 as D (6 bases). CDR1 MNHNS and CDR2 SASEGT come from the germline V gene. The V gene lost 4 bases and the J gene lost 5 bases, with 17 bases spanning the gap. The CDR3 contains 15 residues. CDR3 loop: CASSGDKETRETQYF. The DNA of the CDR3 is TGTGCCAGCAGTGGGGACAAGGAAACACGGGAGACCCAGTACTTC.

The chain employs TRBV28 and TRBJ2-7; D gene unclear. The CDR3 contains 12 residues. Germline assignment: CDR1 MDHEN and CDR2 SYDVKM. Trimming shortened V by 2 bases and J by 2 bases, and 4 bases separated the two germline ends. The CDR3 here is CASSLGAYEQYV. As DNA, the CDR3 is TGTGCCAGCAGTTTAGGGGCCTACGAGCAGTACGTC.

The chain carries TRBV28 and TRBJ1-5, with no clear D. V was trimmed by 3 bases and J by 4 bases, leaving 7 bases between them. The CDR3 consists of 13 residues. CDR1 MDHEN and CDR2 SYDVKM come from the germline V gene. CDR3 DNA: TGTGCCAGCAGTTTCGCTGTGAATCAGCCCCAGCATTTT. It translates to CASSFAVNQPQHF.